This is a list of T cell receptor beta chains from one sample in a study of blood T cell repertoires in COVID-19. Method: immunoSEQ multiplex PCR; TCRdb's copy keeps in-frame clones and lacks some. Of about 60,000 clones in the sample, 85% to 90% are singletons; the top ten hold approximately 13%. Sequenced input: peripheral blood. Receptors originate from a man aged 55 to 69 with active COVID-19. Each CDR3 is given without its conserved first and last residue. D genes are given only for firm matches.

d_call | j_call | v_call | cdr3_aa
NA | TRBJ1-3 | TRBV3-1/TRBV3-2 | ASSQTGTRSQNTIY
NA | TRBJ1-5 | TRBV9 | ASSLSPGVGQPQH
TRBD1 | TRBJ1-2 | TRBV11-2 | ASSPGTEINYGYT
TRBD2 | TRBJ2-3 | TRBV6-1 | ASSEGLAGTDTQY
TRBD2 | TRBJ2-3 | TRBV6-2/TRBV6-3 | ASSPQRDTDTQY
NA | TRBJ2-3 | TRBV4-2 | ASSQASSSTDTQY
TRBD1 | TRBJ1-4 | TRBV6-5 | ASTSDRVREKLF
NA | TRBJ2-7 | TRBV6-5 | ASTPPGAYEQY
TRBD1 | TRBJ2-7 | TRBV28 | ASSLLDRAYEQY
NA | TRBJ2-7 | TRBV11-2 | ASSLEQQRYEQY
NA | TRBJ2-5 | TRBV7-8 | ASSSWSYQETQY
TRBD1 | TRBJ2-7 | TRBV7-3 | ASSLDRGPYEQY
NA | TRBJ2-5 | TRBV5-4 | ASSLAFRGGKETQY
NA | TRBJ1-2 | TRBV7-8 | ASSLRGGEKYGYT
TRBD2 | TRBJ2-7 | TRBV24-1 | ATIKREKLDGYLFRDY
NA | TRBJ1-6 | TRBV6-5 | ASSLQGGRHSPLH
TRBD1 | TRBJ2-3 | TRBV2 | ASSEARGQGRSTQY
TRBD1 | TRBJ1-4 | TRBV16 | ASRAVGQGYEKLF
NA | TRBJ1-2 | TRBV7-9 | ASSLGRVGYT
NA | TRBJ2-3 | TRBV9 | ASSVDEGTKDTQY
TRBD2 | TRBJ2-7 | TRBV3-1/TRBV3-2 | ASSQVTGGSYEQY
NA | TRBJ1-4 | TRBV29-1 | SASTVLNEKLF